The clone carrying this T cell receptor beta chain was seen more than once but under ten times. Its specificity is unknown. This specimen comes from a study of vaccination effects on CD4 cells after COVID-19. Study-wide findings and caveats: There were few convalescent patients in the study and no early post-infection timepoints. Clones of infection and vaccine origin contracted markedly late after vaccination.

Expansion of antigen-specific CD4+ T cells with viral peptide pools was carried out by the ViraFEST assay before sequencing. It was after more than 8 days of culture that CD4+ T cells were isolated. Infection with SARS-CoV-2 occurred in the person between March and December 2020, and PCR confirmed it. IL-2 medium supplanted half the medium on days 3 and 7. CDR3 length: 14 residues. V lost 3 bases and J 7 bases, leaving 13 bases between the germline ends. Germline assignment: CDR1 LNHDA and CDR2 SQIVND (reference sequence). Assay: immunoSEQ multiplex PCR; the TCRdb copy retains only in-frame clones and omits some. Altogether tens of thousands of clones are present, 76% being singletons, with the ten largest covering around 5%.

This receptor was identified in a human donor who had a prior SARS-CoV-2 infection. This chain connects TRBV19 to TRBJ1-5, with D possibly matching TRBD1 (6 bases). This specimen consisted of CD4+ T cells from PBMCs cultured with HIV peptides, obtained before COVID-19 vaccination. Subset reported: HIV-1 Nef peptide pool negative control/reference culture. As DNA, the CDR3 is TGTGCCAGTAGTATGTATACAGGGAGGCAGCCCCAGCATTTT. Protein: CASSMYTGRQPQHF.